This T cell receptor (beta chain) was recorded in a study of cytomegalovirus exposure and HLA in healthy donors. Researchers ran the PCR with 60 Vbeta and 13 Jbeta primers. TCRdb's table, derived via immunoSEQ multiplex PCR, lists solely in-frame clones and lacks some. The sample holds under 250,000 clones, 75% to 80% seen once. Trimming took off 1 base at V and 4 bases at J, with 13 bases between the two ends. CDR3 size: 15 residues. In germline, CDR1 is SEHNR, CDR2 FQNEAQ (reference sequence). Notes on the study in general: Solely CMV serostatus was available to characterize immune exposure. Further analysis, carried out later, found HLA-associated TCR beta chains more clonally expanded than equally common other chains.

Comment on this clone: Its specificity is unknown.

The J gene is TRBJ1-2, the V gene TRBV7-9; no reliable D call. The sample comprised PBMCs. This clonotype was sampled from a male donor in good health and CMV-seronegative. Written as DNA, the CDR3 is TGTGCCAGCAGCTTAGTCGACCCAGGTGGCTATGGCTACACCTTC. It translates to CASSLVDPGGYGYTF.